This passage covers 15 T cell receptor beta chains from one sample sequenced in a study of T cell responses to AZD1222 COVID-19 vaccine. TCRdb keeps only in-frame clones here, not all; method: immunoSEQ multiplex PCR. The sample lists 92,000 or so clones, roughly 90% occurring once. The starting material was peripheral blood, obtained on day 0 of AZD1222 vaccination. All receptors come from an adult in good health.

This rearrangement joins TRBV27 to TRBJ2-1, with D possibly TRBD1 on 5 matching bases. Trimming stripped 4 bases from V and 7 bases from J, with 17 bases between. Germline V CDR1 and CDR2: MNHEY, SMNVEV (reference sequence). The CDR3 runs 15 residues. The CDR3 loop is CASSYGHAAGNEQFF. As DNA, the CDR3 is TGTGCCAGCAGTTACGGACACGCGGCTGGTAATGAGCAGTTCTTC.

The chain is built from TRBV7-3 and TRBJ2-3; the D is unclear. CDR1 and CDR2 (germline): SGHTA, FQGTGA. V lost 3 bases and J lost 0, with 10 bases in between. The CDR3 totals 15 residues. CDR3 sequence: CASSFTAASTDTQYF. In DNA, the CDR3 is TGTGCCAGCAGCTTCACGGCCGCTAGCACAGATACGCAGTATTTT.

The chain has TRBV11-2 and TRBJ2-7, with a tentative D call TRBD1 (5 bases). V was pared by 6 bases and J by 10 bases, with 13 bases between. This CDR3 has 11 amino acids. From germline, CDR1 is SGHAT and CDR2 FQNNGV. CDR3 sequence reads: CASSIVTVQYF. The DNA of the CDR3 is TGTGCCAGCAGTATAGTGACAGTTCAGTACTTC. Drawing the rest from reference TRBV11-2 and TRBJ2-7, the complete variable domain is EAGVAQSPRYKIIEKRQSVAFWCNPISGHATLYWYQQILGQGPKLLIQFQNNGVVDDSQLPKDRFSAERLKGVDSTLKIQPAKLEDSAVYLCASSIVTVQYFGPGTRLTVT.

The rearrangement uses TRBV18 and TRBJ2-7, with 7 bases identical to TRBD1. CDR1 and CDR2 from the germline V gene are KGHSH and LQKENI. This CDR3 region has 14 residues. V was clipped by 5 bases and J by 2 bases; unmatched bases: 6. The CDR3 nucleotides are TGTGCCAGCTCAGCCCCCGGGACAGCCTACGAGCAGTACTTC. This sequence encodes CASSAPGTAYEQYF.

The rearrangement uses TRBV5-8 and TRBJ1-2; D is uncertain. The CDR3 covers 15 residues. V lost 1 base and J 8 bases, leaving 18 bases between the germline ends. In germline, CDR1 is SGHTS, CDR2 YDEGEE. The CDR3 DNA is TGTGCCAGCAGCTTGCAATCACTACCTTCCTCCGGCTACACCTTC. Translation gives CASSLQSLPSSGYTF.

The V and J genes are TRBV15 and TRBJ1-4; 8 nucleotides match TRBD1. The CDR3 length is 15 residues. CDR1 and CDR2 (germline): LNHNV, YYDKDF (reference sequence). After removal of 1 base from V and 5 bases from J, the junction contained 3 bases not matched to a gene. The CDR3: CATSRGAGGNEKLFF. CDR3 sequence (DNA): TGTGCCACCAGCAGAGGTGCAGGGGGCAATGAAAAACTGTTTTTT.

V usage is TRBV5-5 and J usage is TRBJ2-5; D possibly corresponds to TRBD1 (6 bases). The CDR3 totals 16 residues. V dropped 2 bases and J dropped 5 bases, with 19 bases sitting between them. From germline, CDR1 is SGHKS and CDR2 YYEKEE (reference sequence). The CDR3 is CASSFLGAGEGETQYF. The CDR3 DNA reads TGTGCCAGCAGCTTTCTGGGGGCAGGAGAGGGGGAGACCCAGTACTTC.

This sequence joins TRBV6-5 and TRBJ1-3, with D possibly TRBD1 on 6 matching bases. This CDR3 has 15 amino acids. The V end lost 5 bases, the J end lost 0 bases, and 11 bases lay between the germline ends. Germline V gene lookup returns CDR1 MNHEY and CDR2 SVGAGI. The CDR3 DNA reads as TGTGCCAGCAGTCCCGGGGGCGTCTCTGGAAACACCATATATTTT. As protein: CASSPGGVSGNTIYF.

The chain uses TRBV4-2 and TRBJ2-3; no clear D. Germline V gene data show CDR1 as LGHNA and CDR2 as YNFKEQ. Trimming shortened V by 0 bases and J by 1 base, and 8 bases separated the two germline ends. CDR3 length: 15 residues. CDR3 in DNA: TGTGCCAGCAGCCAAGATATGATTGGCACAGATACGCAGTATTTT. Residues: CASSQDMIGTDTQYF.

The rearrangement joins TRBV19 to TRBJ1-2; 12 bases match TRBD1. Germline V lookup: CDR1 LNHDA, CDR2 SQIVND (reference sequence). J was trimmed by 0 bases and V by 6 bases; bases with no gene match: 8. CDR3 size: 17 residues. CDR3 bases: TGTGCCAGTAGCCCGGGACAGGGGGCGACAGCTAACTATGGCTACACCTTC. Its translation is CASSPGQGATANYGYTF.

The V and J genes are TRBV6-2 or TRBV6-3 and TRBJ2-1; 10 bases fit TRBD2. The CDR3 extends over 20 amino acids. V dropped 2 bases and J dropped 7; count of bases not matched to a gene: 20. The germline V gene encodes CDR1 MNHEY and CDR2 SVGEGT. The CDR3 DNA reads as TGTGCCAGCAGTTACCATGGGCTACTAGCGGGAACCCAATACGGTAATGAGCAGTTCTTC. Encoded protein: CASSYHGLLAGTQYGNEQFF.

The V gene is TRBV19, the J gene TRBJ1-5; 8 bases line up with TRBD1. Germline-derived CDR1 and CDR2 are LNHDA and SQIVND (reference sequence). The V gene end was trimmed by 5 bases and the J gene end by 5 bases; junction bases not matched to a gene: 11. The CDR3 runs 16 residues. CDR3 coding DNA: TGTGCCAGTAGTCTTGGACAGGGCGGATTAGATCAGCCCCAGCATTTT. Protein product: CASSLGQGGLDQPQHF. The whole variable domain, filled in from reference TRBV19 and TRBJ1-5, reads DGGITQSPKYLFRKEGQNVTLSCEQNLNHDAMYWYRQDPGQGLRLIYYSQIVNDFQKGDIAEGYSVSREKKESFPLTVTSAQKNPTAFYLCASSLGQGGLDQPQHFGDGTRLSIL.

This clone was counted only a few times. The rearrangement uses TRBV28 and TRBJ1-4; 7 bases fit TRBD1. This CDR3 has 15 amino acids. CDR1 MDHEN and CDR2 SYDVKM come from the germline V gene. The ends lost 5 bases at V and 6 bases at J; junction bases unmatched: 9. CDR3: CASSHETGPDEKLFF. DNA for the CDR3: TGTGCCAGCAGTCATGAGACAGGGCCCGATGAAAAACTGTTTTTT.

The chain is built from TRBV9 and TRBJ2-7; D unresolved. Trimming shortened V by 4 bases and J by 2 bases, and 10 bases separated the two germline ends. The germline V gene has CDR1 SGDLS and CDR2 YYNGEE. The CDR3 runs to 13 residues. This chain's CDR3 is CASSPSGPYEQYF. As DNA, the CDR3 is TGTGCCAGCAGCCCGAGTGGACCCTACGAGCAGTACTTC.

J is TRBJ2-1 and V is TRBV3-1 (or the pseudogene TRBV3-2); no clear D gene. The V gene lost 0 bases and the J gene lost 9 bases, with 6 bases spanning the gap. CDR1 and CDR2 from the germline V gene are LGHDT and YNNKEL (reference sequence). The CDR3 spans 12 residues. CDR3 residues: CASSQEYGEQFF. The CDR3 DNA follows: TGTGCCAGCAGCCAAGAATACGGTGAGCAGTTCTTC.